This T cell receptor beta chain was observed in a study of identical twins. Trimming stripped 2 bases from V and 2 bases from J, with 7 bases between. The CDR3 runs to 13 residues. Per the germline V gene, CDR1 is MNHEY and CDR2 is SMNVEV (reference sequence). TCRdb reprocessed the 5' RACE reads via MiXCR and lists one record per CDR3 protein. The table shows hundreds of thousands of distinct CDR3 sequences, with roughly 10% occurring only once. The study's findings and limits: Potential partial confounding of zero-insertion analyses by invariant MAIT and iNKT cells was noted. With monozygotic twins, out-of-frame TCR alpha sharing exceeded what models estimated. Weaker excess sharing between twins was seen in beta out-of-frame sequences.

About this clonotype itself: Its antigen is unknown.

The data also belong to a second study, concerning yellow fever vaccine responses in identical twins. According to that study: Twins reportedly mounted vaccine T cell responses that seemed partly convergent, partly personalized.

Sequenced input: CD8+ T cells sorted from blood. This chain connects TRBV27 to TRBJ2-7; D not resolved. The receptor's source is a woman aged 18-29 years in good health. The CDR3 here is CASSLRIPYEQYF. The DNA of the CDR3 is TGTGCCAGCAGTTTACGGATACCCTACGAGCAGTACTTC.